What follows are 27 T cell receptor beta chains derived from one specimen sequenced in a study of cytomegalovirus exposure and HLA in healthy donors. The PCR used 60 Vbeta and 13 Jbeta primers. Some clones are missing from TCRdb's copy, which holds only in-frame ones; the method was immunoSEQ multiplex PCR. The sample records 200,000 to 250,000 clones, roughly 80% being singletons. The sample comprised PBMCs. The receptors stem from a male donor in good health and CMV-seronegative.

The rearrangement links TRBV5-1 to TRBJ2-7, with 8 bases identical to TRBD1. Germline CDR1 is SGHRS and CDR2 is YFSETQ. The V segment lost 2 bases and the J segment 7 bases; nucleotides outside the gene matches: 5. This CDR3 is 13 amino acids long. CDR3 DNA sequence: TGCGCCAGCAGCTTTAACAGGGGGAGGGAGCAGTACTTC. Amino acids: CASSFNRGREQYF. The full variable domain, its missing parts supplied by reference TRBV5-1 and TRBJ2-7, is KAGVTQTPRYLIKTRGQQVTLSCSPISGHRSVSWYQQTPGQGLQFLFEYFSETQRNKGNFPGRFSGRQFSNSRSEMNVSTLELGDSALYLCASSFNRGREQYFGPGTRLTVT.

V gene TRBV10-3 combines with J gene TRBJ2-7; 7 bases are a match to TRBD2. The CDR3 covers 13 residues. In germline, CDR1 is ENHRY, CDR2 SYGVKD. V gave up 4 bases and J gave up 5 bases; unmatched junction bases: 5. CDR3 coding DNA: TGTGCCATCAGTGGGAGCGGGGACCACGAGCAGTACTTC. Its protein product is CAISGSGDHEQYF.

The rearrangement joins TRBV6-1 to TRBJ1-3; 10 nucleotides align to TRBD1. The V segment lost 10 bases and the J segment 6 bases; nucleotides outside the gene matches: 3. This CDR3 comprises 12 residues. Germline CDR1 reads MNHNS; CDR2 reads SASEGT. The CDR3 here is CATGTGVNTIYF. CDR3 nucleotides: TGTGCCACCGGGACAGGGGTAAACACCATATATTTT.

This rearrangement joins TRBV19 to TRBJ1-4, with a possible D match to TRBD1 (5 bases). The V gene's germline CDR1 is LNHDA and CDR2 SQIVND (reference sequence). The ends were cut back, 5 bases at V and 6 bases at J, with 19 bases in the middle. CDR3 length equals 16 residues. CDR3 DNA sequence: TGTGCCAGTAGTCCCCGGGCAGGGAGGGGATATGAAAAACTGTTTTTT. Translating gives CASSPRAGRGYEKLFF.

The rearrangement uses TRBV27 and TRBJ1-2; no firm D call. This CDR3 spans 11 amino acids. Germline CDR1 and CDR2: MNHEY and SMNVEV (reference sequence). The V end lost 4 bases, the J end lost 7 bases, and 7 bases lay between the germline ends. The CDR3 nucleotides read TGTGCCAGCAGTTCGGGAACTGGCTACACCTTC. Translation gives CASSSGTGYTF.

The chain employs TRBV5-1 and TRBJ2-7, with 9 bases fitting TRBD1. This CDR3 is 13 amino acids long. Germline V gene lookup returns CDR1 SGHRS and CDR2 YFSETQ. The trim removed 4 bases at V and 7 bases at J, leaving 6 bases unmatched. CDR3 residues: CASSTQGAGEQYF. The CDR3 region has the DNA TGCGCCAGCAGCACACAGGGGGCGGGGGAGCAGTACTTC. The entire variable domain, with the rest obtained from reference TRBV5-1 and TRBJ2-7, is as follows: KAGVTQTPRYLIKTRGQQVTLSCSPISGHRSVSWYQQTPGQGLQFLFEYFSETQRNKGNFPGRFSGRQFSNSRSEMNVSTLELGDSALYLCASSTQGAGEQYFGPGTRLTVT.

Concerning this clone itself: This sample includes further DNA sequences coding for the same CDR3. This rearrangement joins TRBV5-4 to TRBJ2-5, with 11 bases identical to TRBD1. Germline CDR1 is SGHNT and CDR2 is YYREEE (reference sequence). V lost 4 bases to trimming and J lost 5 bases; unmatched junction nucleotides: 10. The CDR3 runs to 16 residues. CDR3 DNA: TGTGCCAGCAGCCTCGGACAGGGGGCGCGATACGAGACCCAGTACTTC. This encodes CASSLGQGARYETQYF.

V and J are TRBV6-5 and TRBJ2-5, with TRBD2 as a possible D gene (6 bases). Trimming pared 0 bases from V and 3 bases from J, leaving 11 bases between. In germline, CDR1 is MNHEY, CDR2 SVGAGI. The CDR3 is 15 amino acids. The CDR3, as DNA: TGTGCCAGCAGTTACTCGATCGGGGGAGAAGAGACCCAGTACTTC. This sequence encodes CASSYSIGGEETQYF.

CDR3 DNA sequence: TGTGCCAGCTCAGTGCGGACAGGGCGAGGGGAGCTGTTTTTT. Protein: CASSVRTGRGELFF. The genes are TRBV18 and TRBJ2-2; 8 nucleotides agree with TRBD1. CDR1 KGHSH and CDR2 LQKENI come from the germline V gene. The junction had 7 bases not matched to a gene; V was cut back by 5 bases and J by 8 bases. The CDR3 contains 14 residues.

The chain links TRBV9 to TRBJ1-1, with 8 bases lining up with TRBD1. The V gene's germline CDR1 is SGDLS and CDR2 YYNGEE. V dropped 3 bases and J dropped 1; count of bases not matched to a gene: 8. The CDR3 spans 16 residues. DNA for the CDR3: TGTGCCAGCAGCGCCGGACAGGGACTCCCGAACACTGAAGCTTTCTTT. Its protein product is CASSAGQGLPNTEAFF.

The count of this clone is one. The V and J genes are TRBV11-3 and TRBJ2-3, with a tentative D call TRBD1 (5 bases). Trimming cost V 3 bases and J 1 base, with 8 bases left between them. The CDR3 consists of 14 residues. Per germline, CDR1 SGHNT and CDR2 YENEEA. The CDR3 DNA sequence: TGTGCCAGCAGCTTTAGGGGTGGCACAGATACGCAGTATTTT. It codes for CASSFRGGTDTQYF.

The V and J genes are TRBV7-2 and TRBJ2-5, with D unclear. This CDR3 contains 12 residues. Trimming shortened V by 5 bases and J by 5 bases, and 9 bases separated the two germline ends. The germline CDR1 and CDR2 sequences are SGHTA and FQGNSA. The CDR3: CASSPSRETQYF. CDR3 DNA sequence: TGTGCCAGCAGCCCCTCGCGGGAGACCCAGTACTTC.

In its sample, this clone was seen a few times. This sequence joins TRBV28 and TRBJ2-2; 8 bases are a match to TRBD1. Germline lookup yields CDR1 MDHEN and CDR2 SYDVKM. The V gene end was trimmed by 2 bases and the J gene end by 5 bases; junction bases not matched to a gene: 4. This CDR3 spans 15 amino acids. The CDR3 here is CASSLPGGGTGELFF. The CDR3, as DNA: TGTGCCAGCAGTTTACCAGGGGGCGGAACCGGGGAGCTGTTTTTT.

Written as DNA, the CDR3 is TGTGCCAGCAGTTTGAGGACAGGAGCCTACACCTTC. This encodes CASSLRTGAYTF. The chain combines TRBV28 with TRBJ1-2; 7 positions agree with TRBD1. Germline lookup yields CDR1 MDHEN and CDR2 SYDVKM. The V segment lost 3 bases and the J segment 10 bases; nucleotides outside the gene matches: 5. The CDR3 has 12 amino acids.

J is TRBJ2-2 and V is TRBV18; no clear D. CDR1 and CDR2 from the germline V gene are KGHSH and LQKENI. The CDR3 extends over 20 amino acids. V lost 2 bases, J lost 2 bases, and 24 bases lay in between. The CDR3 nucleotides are TGTGCCAGCTCACCATCTAATAGTAGAGGTCGCGCTCTTAACACCGGGGAGCTGTTTTTT. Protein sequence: CASSPSNSRGRALNTGELFF.

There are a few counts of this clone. Here the CDR3 DNA reads TGTGCCACAGGGACCGGGACTACCTCAGATACGCAGTATTTT. Its protein product is CATGTGTTSDTQYF. J is TRBJ2-3 and V is TRBV10-3; TRBD2 aligns across 7 bases. The CDR3 covers 14 residues. CDR1 and CDR2 from the germline V gene are ENHRY and SYGVKD. After removal of 10 bases from V and 4 bases from J, the junction contained 11 bases not matched to a gene.

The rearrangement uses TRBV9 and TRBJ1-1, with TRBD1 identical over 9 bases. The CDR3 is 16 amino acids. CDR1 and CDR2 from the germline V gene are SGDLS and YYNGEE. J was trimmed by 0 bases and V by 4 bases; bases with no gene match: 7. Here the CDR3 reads CASSLRDRVVNTEAFF. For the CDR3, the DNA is TGTGCCAGCAGCCTCCGGGACAGGGTGGTGAACACTGAAGCTTTCTTT.

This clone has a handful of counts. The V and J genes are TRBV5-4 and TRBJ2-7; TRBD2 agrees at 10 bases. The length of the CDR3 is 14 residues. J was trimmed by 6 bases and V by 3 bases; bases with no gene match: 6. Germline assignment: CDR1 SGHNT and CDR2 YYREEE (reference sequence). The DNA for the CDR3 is TGTGCCAGCAGCTGGAGCGGGAGGGCCATCGAGCAGTACTTC. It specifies CASSWSGRAIEQYF.

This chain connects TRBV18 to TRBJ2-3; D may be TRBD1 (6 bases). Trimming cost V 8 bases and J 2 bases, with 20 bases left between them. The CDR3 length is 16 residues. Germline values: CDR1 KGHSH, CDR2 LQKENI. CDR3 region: CASTPFRDTATDTQYF. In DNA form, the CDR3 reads TGTGCCAGCACGCCATTCCGGGACACCGCCACAGATACGCAGTATTTT.

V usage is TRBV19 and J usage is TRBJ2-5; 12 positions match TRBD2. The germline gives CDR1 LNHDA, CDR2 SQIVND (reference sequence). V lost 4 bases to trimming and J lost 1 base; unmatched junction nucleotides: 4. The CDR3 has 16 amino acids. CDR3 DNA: TGTGCCAGTAGTACAGGGACTAGCGGGCCCCAAGAGACCCAGTACTTC. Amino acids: CASSTGTSGPQETQYF. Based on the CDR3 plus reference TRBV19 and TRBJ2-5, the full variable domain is DGGITQSPKYLFRKEGQNVTLSCEQNLNHDAMYWYRQDPGQGLRLIYYSQIVNDFQKGDIAEGYSVSREKKESFPLTVTSAQKNPTAFYLCASSTGTSGPQETQYFGPGTRLLVL.

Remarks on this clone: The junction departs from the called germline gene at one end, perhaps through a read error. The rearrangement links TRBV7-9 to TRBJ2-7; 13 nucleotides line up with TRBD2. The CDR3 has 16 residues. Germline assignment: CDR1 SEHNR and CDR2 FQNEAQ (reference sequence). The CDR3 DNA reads TGTTCCAGCAGCTTAAGGACTAGCGGGAGTGGGTACGAGCAGTACTTC. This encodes CSSSLRTSGSGYEQYF.

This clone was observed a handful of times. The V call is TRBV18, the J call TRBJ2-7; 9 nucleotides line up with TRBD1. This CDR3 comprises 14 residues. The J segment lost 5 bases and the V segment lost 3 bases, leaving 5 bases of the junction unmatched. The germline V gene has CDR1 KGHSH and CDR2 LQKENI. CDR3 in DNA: TGTGCCAGCTCACCGAGGGGACAGGGAAACGAGCAGTACTTC. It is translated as CASSPRGQGNEQYF.

The CDR3 region is CASSVGIGGTSGYQETQYF. The CDR3 DNA reads TGTGCCAGCAGCGTAGGCATAGGGGGGACTAGCGGGTACCAAGAGACCCAGTACTTC. The chain uses TRBV9 and TRBJ2-5; 12 positions match TRBD2. This CDR3 is built from 19 residues. Germline V lookup: CDR1 SGDLS, CDR2 YYNGEE. J was trimmed by 0 bases and V by 0 bases; bases with no gene match: 9.

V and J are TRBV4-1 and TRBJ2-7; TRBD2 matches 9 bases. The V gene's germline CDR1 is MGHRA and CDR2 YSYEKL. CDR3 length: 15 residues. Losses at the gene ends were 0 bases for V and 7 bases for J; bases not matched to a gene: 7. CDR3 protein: CASSQDRVAGAEQYF. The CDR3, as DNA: TGCGCCAGCAGCCAAGATCGAGTAGCGGGGGCTGAGCAGTACTTC.

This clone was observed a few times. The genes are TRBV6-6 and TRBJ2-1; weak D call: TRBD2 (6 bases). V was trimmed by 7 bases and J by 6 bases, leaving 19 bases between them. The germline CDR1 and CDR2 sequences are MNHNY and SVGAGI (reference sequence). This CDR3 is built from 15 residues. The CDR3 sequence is CASIPQSSGSNEQFF. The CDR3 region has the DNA TGTGCCAGCATCCCACAAAGTTCCGGGAGCAATGAGCAGTTCTTC.

CDR3 loop: CASTKSTGVHGYTF. CDR3 nucleotide sequence: TGTGCCAGCACGAAATCGACAGGGGTACATGGCTACACCTTC. The chain uses TRBV6-5 and TRBJ1-2; 8 bases map to TRBD1. Germline V CDR1 and CDR2: MNHEY, SVGAGI. The CDR3 spans 14 residues. V lost 7 bases, J lost 6 bases, and 10 bases stayed unmatched.

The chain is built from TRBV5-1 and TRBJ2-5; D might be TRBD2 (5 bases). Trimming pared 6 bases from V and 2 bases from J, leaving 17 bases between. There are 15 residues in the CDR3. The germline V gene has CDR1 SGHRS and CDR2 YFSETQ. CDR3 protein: CASTPSGYPQETQYF. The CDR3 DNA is TGCGCCAGCACCCCTTCGGGGTACCCACAAGAGACCCAGTACTTC.